Detailed here is one T cell receptor (beta chain). The data are from a study of blood T cell repertoires in COVID-19. Clones were sequenced by immunoSEQ multiplex PCR, and TCRdb holds only the in-frame ones, with some missing. The sample carries 210,000 or so clones, around 89% recorded once. The germline V and J ends were trimmed by 4 bases and 4 bases, with 13 bases remaining between them. Germline lookup yields CDR1 MRHNA and CDR2 SNTAGT. The CDR3 runs 15 residues. The chain employs TRBV6-4 and TRBJ2-2; D is possibly TRBD2 (6 bases). This clonotype originated in a woman in her 40s with acute or convalescent COVID-19. Sequenced input: peripheral blood. CDR3 sequence (DNA): TGTGCCAGCAGTGTTGGAGGGTCAGGCACCGGGGAGCTGTTTTTT. Amino acids: CASSVGGSGTGELFF.